This TCR beta chain emerged from a study of blood T cell repertoires in COVID-19 (dated by TCRdb to the early 2020s). Describing the broader study: Samples covering the acute and convalescent phases of COVID-19 were provided by collaborators in the United States, Italy and Spain. The prospective study material was composed of cDNA or gDNA derived from T cells, B-cell-depleted T cells, or PBMCs. The dataset comprised deeply sampled blood TCRbeta repertoires from subjects exposed to, actively infected with, or recovered from COVID-19. The repertoires were released in a freely available public database meant as a resource for research on the immune response to SARS-CoV-2. Samples came from the ongoing ImmuneRACE study (first 160 participants) plus 1,254 subjects from 6 global collaborators. Nearly every sample came with metadata listing a de-identified subject ID, COVID-19 status, age in years and sex. Where HLA class I and class II types were available, the types were taken from metadata supplied by the sample provider, not from assay-based typing. Overall study results and their limits: The amount of clinical and demographic metadata varied by source and participant and was provided uncurated.

The CDR3 runs 12 residues from the cysteine to the phenylalanine. Kept here is only the CDR3 DNA, which spans 36 bases and is read in frame from base 1. The germline V gene provides CDR1 KGHSH and CDR2 LQKENI. V and J are truncated by 6 bases and 7 bases respectively, leaving an intervening sequence of 12 bases. Regarding this clone: The antigen this receptor binds is unknown. Per-nucleotide qualities are absent, and no much larger clonotype sits a single base away.

TCRbeta CDR3 regions were amplified from genomic DNA using the immunoSEQ Assay, a bias-controlled multiplex PCR. Concerning the study's data processing: Nucleated cell counts per sample were estimated from amplification of reference gene primers within the assay. To quantify the absolute abundance of each unique TCRbeta CDR3 rearrangement, sequence reads were collapsed and filtered. For each sample, productive Simpson clonality was calculated by taking the square root of Simpson's diversity index across productive rearrangements. This immuneACCESS table, as held by TCRdb, lists in-frame sequences with V and J called but not all clones. Of the missing ones, under half trace to an unresolved V gene in checked studies; the others have no known cause. V and J calls and clone size are those listed in that table; D and trimming were worked out from the DNA. This sample holds around 180,000 clones; about 89% were observed only once. In total, the top ten clones hold roughly 2.6% of the sample.

Collaborating institutions collected whole blood in K2EDTA tubes following their own protocols. Collaborator samples were shipped for TCRbeta analysis as frozen whole blood, isolated PBMCs, or DNA extracted from either sample type. The chain joins TRBV18 to TRBJ1-1, with the D gene not clear enough to name. The sample taken for sequencing was peripheral blood. The sequence derives from a man aged 40-49 years with active or convalescent COVID-19. The CDR3 corresponds to CASSYGRLEAFF. The DNA reads as follows: TGTGCCAGCTCCTACGGGAGACTTGAAGCTTTCTTT.